This TCR beta chain was recovered during a study of liver allograft versus peripheral blood T cells. Looking at the study overall: Graft-liver T cell receptor repertoires were compared against recipient peripheral blood repertoires.

This clonotype rates as medium-sized. Its target is unknown. TCRdb analysed the reads with MiXCR anew, one entry per CDR3 protein. The table shows thousands of distinct CDR3 sequences, with about a sixth occurring only once. General study findings and limits: Repertoires of T cell receptors that resided inside liver allografts reportedly differed from those in peripheral blood.

CDR3 size: 13 residues. V was cut by 5 bases and J by 1 base, with 8 bases left in between. The V gene's germline CDR1 is SGHTA and CDR2 FQGNSA. This sequence was found in a human patient who had a liver transplant. The graft donor may account for some of the T cells. This chain uses TRBV7-2 with TRBJ1-1; no reliable D call. This chain's CDR3 is CASSVDENTEAFF. CDR3 bases: TGTGCCAGCAGCGTAGACGAGAACACTGAAGCTTTCTTT. The whole variable domain, filled in from reference TRBV7-2 and TRBJ1-1, reads GAGVSQSPSNKVTEKGKDVELRCDPISGHTALYWYRQSLGQGLEFLIYFQGNSAPDKSGLPSDRFSAERTGGSVSTLTIQRTQQEDSAVYLCASSVDENTEAFFGQGTRLTVV.